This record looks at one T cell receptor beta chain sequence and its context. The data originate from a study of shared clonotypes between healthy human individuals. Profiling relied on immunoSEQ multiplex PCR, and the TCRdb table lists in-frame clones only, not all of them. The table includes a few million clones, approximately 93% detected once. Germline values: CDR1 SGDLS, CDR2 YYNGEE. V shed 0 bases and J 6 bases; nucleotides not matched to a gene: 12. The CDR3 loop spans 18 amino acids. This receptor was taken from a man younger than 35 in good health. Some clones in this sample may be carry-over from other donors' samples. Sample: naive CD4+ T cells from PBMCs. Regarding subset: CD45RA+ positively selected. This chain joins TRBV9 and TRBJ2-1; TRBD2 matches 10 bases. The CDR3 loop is CASSVDEREGPPGNEQFF. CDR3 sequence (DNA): TGTGCCAGCAGCGTAGACGAGCGGGAGGGCCCTCCGGGCAATGAGCAGTTCTTC. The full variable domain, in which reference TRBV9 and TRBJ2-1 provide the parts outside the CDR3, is DSGVTQTPKHLITATGQRVTLRCSPRSGDLSVYWYQQSLDQGLQFLIQYYNGEERAKGNILERFSAQQFPDLHSELNLSSLELGDSALYFCASSVDEREGPPGNEQFFGPGTRLTVL.